A single TCR beta chain is shown here with its context. This sample is drawn from a study of CD8 T cells in Susac syndrome. The V end was cut by 1 base, the J end by 8 bases, with 9 bases between. The CDR3 has 13 residues. Germline lookup yields CDR1 MGHRA and CDR2 YSYEKL. Random hexamers served to reverse transcribe roughly 0.5 to 1 ug RNA. Using its own MiXCR run on the immunoSEQ multiplex PCR reads, TCRdb lists one record per CDR3 protein. The repertoire holds around 170,000 distinct CDR3 sequences, 85% to 95% seen once, with roughly 0.16% in the top ten. The chain couples TRBV4-1 to TRBJ2-1, with D possibly being TRBD1 or TRBD2 (5 bases each). The sample comprised CD8+ T cells from PBMCs. This receptor was identified in a human donor with multiple sclerosis. The CDR3 here is CASSQGSGHEQFF. In nucleotides, the CDR3 is TGCGCCAGCAGCCAAGGATCGGGACATGAGCAGTTCTTC.